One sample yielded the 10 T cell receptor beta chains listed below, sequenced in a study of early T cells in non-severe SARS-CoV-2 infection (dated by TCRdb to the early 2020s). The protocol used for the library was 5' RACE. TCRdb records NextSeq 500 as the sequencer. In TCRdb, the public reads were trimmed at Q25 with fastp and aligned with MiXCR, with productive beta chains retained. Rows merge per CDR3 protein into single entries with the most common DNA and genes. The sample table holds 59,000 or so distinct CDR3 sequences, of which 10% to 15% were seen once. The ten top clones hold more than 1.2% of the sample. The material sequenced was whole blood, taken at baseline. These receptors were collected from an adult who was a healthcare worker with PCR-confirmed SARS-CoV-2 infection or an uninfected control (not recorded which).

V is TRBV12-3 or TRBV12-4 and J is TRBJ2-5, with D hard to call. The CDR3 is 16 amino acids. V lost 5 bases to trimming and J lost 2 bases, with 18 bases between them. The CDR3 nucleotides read TGTGCCAGCAGTCCTCACCGGCGGTTGAATCAAGAGACCCAGTACTTC. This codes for CASSPHRRLNQETQYF.

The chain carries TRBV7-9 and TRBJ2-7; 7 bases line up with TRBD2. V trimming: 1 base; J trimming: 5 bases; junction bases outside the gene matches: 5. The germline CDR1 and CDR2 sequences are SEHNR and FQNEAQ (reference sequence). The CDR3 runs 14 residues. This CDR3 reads CASSLGLASHEQYF. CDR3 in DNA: TGTGCCAGCAGCTTAGGACTAGCATCACACGAGCAGTACTTC.

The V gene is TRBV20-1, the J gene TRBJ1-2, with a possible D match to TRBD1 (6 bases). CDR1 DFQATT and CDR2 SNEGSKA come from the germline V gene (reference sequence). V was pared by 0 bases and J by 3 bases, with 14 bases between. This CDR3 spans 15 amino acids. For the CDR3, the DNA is TGCAGTGCTAGAGACCGTACAGGGCTGGACTATGGCTACACCTTC. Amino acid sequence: CSARDRTGLDYGYTF.

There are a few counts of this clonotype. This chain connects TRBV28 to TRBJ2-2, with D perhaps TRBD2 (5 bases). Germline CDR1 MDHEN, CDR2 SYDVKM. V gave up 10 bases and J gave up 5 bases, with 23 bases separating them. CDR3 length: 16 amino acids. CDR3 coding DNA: TGTGCCACCTCTATAGGAGGCAGGAGTTGGACCGGGGAGCTGTTTTTT. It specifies CATSIGGRSWTGELFF.

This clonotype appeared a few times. This CDR3 reads CATLGEAGPGELFF. The CDR3 nucleotides are TGTGCCACCCTTGGGGAAGCGGGCCCCGGGGAGCTGTTTTTT. The gene calls are TRBV28 and TRBJ2-2, with D tentatively TRBD2 (6 bases). Germline V gene sequence: CDR1 MDHEN, CDR2 SYDVKM. With 10 bases removed from V and 6 bases from J, the gap between germline ends came to 18 bases. This CDR3 has 14 residues.

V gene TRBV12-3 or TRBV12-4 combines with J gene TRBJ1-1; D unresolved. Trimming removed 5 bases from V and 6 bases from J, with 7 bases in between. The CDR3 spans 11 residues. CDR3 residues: CASSQRAEAFF. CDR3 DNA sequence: TGTGCCAGCAGTCAGAGGGCTGAAGCTTTCTTT.

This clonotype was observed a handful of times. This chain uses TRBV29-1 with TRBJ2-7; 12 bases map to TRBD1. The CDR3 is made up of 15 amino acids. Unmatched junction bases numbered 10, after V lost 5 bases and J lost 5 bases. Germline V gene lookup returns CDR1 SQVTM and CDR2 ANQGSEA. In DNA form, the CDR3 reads TGCAGCGTTAAAGCCGGGACAGGGGGCCGCCACGAGCAGTACTTC. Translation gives CSVKAGTGGRHEQYF.

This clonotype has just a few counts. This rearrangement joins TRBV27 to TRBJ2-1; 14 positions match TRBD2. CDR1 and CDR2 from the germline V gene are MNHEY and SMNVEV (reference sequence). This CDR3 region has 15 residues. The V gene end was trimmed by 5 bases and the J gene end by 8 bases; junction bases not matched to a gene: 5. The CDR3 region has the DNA TGTGCCAGCAGTCCGGGACTAGCGGGAGTCCATGAGCAGTTCTTC. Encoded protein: CASSPGLAGVHEQFF.

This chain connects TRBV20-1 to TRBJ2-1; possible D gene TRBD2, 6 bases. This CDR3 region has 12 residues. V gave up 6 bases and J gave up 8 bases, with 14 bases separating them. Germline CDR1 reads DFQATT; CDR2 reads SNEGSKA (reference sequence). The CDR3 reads CSAPGSSDEQFF. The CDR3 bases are TGCAGTGCCCCCGGGAGTAGCGATGAGCAGTTCTTC.

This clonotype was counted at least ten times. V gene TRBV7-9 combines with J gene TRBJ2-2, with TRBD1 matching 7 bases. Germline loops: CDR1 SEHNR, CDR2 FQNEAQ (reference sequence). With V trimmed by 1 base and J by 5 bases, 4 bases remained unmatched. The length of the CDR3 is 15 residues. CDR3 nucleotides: TGTGCCAGCAGCTTAGGTGGGGACAGAACCGGGGAGCTGTTTTTT. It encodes CASSLGGDRTGELFF.